This T cell receptor (beta chain) stems from a study of early T cells in non-severe SARS-CoV-2 infection. In the study overall: Investigators sequenced bulk RNA drawn from unsorted whole blood, and chains remained unpaired. General study results and limits: A preference for anti-spike CD8 responses marked VDJdb matching, which missed private and CD4 specificities.

Each single cDNA molecule received a unique molecular identifier. TCRdb itself ran the 5' RACE reads through MiXCR, one entry per CDR3 protein. Here the sample spans over 35,000 distinct CDR3 sequences, roughly a tenth being singletons. This clonotype is deemed medium-sized (0.01 to 0.1%). Its specificity is unknown. The TCR was taken from an adult who was a healthcare worker with PCR-confirmed SARS-CoV-2 infection or an uninfected control (not recorded which). Input material: whole blood.

DNA for the CDR3: TGTGCCAGCAGTTTAGCGGAGGGGGATGGCTACACCTTC. This gives the protein CASSLAEGDGYTF. The rearrangement links TRBV27 to TRBJ1-2; perhaps TRBD1 as D (6 bases). Germline V gene sequence: CDR1 MNHEY, CDR2 SMNVEV (reference sequence). This CDR3 spans 13 amino acids. Between the trimmed V and J ends, which lost 2 bases and 6 bases, there was a span of 10 bases.